These 20 T cell receptor beta chains were sequenced from one sample in a study of cytomegalovirus exposure and HLA in healthy donors. Measured with immunoSEQ multiplex PCR; TCRdb has only the in-frame clones, and not every one. The repertoire consists of 70,000 to 75,000 clones, with less than 95% occurring once and the leading ten covering about 0.93%. Sequencing was done on a sample of PBMCs. The receptors come from a woman aged 18-29 years in good health and CMV-seronegative.

The gene calls are TRBV18 and TRBJ1-1; D call uncertain. This CDR3 region has 14 residues. The V gene lost 1 base and the J gene lost 1 base, with 7 bases spanning the gap. Per the germline V gene, CDR1 is KGHSH and CDR2 is LQKENI. The CDR3: CASSPQEENTEAFF. The CDR3 DNA sequence: TGTGCCAGCTCACCACAGGAGGAGAACACTGAAGCTTTCTTT.

This chain joins TRBV9 and TRBJ2-7; 9 bases are a match to TRBD2. The germline V gene has CDR1 SGDLS and CDR2 YYNGEE. Unmatched junction bases numbered 0, after V lost 0 bases and J lost 5 bases. The CDR3 contains 13 residues. CDR3 region: CASSVGLADEQYF. In DNA form, the CDR3 reads TGTGCCAGCAGCGTAGGACTAGCGGACGAGCAGTACTTC.

This clone was detected once. V gene TRBV7-8 combines with J gene TRBJ2-1; D is perhaps TRBD1 (5 bases). The germline V gene encodes CDR1 SGHVS and CDR2 FQNEAQ. Trimming removed 3 bases at V and 8 bases at J, with 14 bases between. This CDR3 is built from 14 residues. CDR3 DNA sequence: TGTGCCAGCAGCTTCCGAACAGGTATGGATGAGCAGTTCTTC. Translating gives CASSFRTGMDEQFF.

This chain uses TRBV11-2 with TRBJ2-1; no clear D gene. This CDR3 is 15 amino acids long. CDR1 is SGHAT and CDR2 is FQNNGV in the germline V gene. Trimming shortened V by 0 bases and J by 0 bases, and 6 bases separated the two germline ends. The CDR3 reads CASSLERSSYNEQFF. The CDR3 DNA sequence: TGTGCCAGCAGCTTAGAGAGGAGCTCCTACAATGAGCAGTTCTTC.

The chain links TRBV6-5 to TRBJ2-1, with D perhaps matching TRBD1 (6 bases). Trimming shortened V by 8 bases and J by 4 bases, and 18 bases separated the two germline ends. Germline values: CDR1 MNHEY, CDR2 SVGAGI. The CDR3 covers 15 residues. CDR3 region: CASGVLDRDYNEQFF. The CDR3 nucleotides are TGTGCCAGCGGGGTTCTGGACAGAGATTACAATGAGCAGTTCTTC.

The rearrangement uses TRBV6-6 and TRBJ2-2; a weak D match, TRBD1 (6 bases). Per the germline V gene, CDR1 is MNHNY and CDR2 is SVGAGI (reference sequence). V lost 6 bases and J 8 bases, leaving 16 bases between the germline ends. The CDR3 is 14 amino acids. The CDR3 DNA follows: TGTGCCAGCAGAGGACAGAGCCCGTTGGGGGAGCTGTTTTTT. It is translated as CASRGQSPLGELFF.

V usage is TRBV7-2 and J usage is TRBJ2-3, with TRBD2 identical over 9 bases. The CDR3 is made up of 15 amino acids. After removal of 2 bases from V and 3 bases from J, the junction contained 3 bases not matched to a gene. CDR1 and CDR2 (germline): SGHTA, FQGNSA. The CDR3 region is CASSLKRGATDTQYF. CDR3 DNA: TGTGCCAGCAGCTTAAAGCGGGGGGCAACAGATACGCAGTATTTT.

The gene calls are TRBV2 and TRBJ2-1, with a tentative D call TRBD1 (5 bases). The CDR3 totals 13 residues. V shed 1 base and J shed 5 bases, with 6 bases lying between them. The germline gives CDR1 SNHLY, CDR2 FYNNEI. CDR3 sequence reads: CASSEGQNNEQFF. CDR3 DNA sequence: TGTGCCAGCAGTGAAGGACAGAACAATGAGCAGTTCTTC.

The chain employs TRBV15 and TRBJ2-5, with a tentative D call TRBD1 (5 bases). CDR1 is LNHNV, CDR2 YYDKDF, per germline (reference sequence). The CDR3 runs 13 residues. V was trimmed by 5 bases and J by 5 bases, leaving 12 bases between them. In nucleotides, the CDR3 is TGTGCCACCAGCGCTGACAGCTGGGAGACCCAGTACTTC. Protein product: CATSADSWETQYF.

V and J are TRBV27 and TRBJ2-1; 9 bases are a match to TRBD1. After removal of 3 bases from V and 9 bases from J, the junction contained 6 bases not matched to a gene. This CDR3 spans 14 amino acids. Germline CDR1 and CDR2: MNHEY and SMNVEV (reference sequence). The CDR3 loop reads CASSFWDREGEQFF. Here the CDR3 DNA reads TGTGCCAGCAGTTTTTGGGACAGGGAAGGTGAGCAGTTCTTC.

This chain links TRBV13 with TRBJ2-7, with 13 bases that match TRBD2. The junction had 4 bases not matched to a gene; V was cut back by 0 bases and J by 2 bases. This CDR3 region has 17 residues. Per germline, CDR1 PRHDT and CDR2 FYEKMQ (reference sequence). CDR3 amino acids: CASSLGTGTSGAYEQYF. The CDR3 DNA is TGTGCCAGCAGCTTAGGTACCGGGACTAGCGGGGCCTACGAGCAGTACTTC.

This chain joins TRBV7-3 and TRBJ2-7; TRBD1 matches 8 bases. This CDR3 has 14 residues. Looked up from germline, CDR1 is SGHTA and CDR2 is FQGTGA. The J segment lost 5 bases and the V segment lost 5 bases, leaving 8 bases of the junction unmatched. In DNA form, the CDR3 reads TGTGCCAGCAGCCCGGGGCAGGGGGCCCACGAGCAGTACTTC. Translated, it gives CASSPGQGAHEQYF.

The V call is TRBV19, the J call TRBJ1-1, with D perhaps matching TRBD1 (6 bases). Between the trimmed V and J ends, which lost 0 bases and 6 bases, there was a span of 17 bases. The V gene's germline CDR1 is LNHDA and CDR2 SQIVND (reference sequence). The CDR3 extends over 16 amino acids. In nucleotides, the CDR3 is TGTGCCAGTAGTATAGATCGTCTCGGGGGGACATCTGAAGCTTTCTTT. It encodes CASSIDRLGGTSEAFF.

The chain is built from TRBV28 and TRBJ1-5, with TRBD1 matching 7 bases. The CDR3 is 14 residues long. V dropped 5 bases and J dropped 3; count of bases not matched to a gene: 4. Germline CDR1 reads MDHEN; CDR2 reads SYDVKM. The CDR3 nucleotides are TGTGCCAGCAGTATGGGGACAGTCAATCAGCCCCAGCATTTT. Residues: CASSMGTVNQPQHF.

The chain has TRBV9 and TRBJ2-5; weak D call: TRBD2 (6 bases). CDR1 and CDR2 from the germline V gene are SGDLS and YYNGEE. V gave up 3 bases and J gave up 5 bases, with 14 bases separating them. This CDR3 contains 14 residues. Written as DNA, the CDR3 is TGTGCCAGCAGCGCGACGGGGGTTCGGGAGACCCAGTACTTC. It yields the protein CASSATGVRETQYF.

The chain carries TRBV5-4 and TRBJ1-1, with D perhaps TRBD1 (5 bases). This CDR3 has 12 residues. Germline CDR1 is SGHNT and CDR2 is YYREEE (reference sequence). V was trimmed by 4 bases and J by 6 bases, leaving 10 bases between them. The CDR3 region is CASSIGGAEAFF. The CDR3 DNA follows: TGTGCCAGCAGCATAGGAGGGGCTGAAGCTTTCTTT.

This chain uses TRBV28 with TRBJ2-5, with 7 nucleotides matching TRBD2. Trimming removed 4 bases from V and 1 base from J; junction bases left unmatched: 9. Germline V gene lookup returns CDR1 MDHEN and CDR2 SYDVKM. CDR3 length: 16 residues. The CDR3 DNA reads as TGTGCCAGCAGTTCTCCCCTGCTAGCGGTCCAAGAGACCCAGTACTTC. Translating gives CASSSPLLAVQETQYF.

This chain links TRBV10-3 with TRBJ1-2; 9 bases match TRBD1. Germline trimming cut 7 bases from V and 8 bases from J; bases unmatched to any gene: 8. CDR3 size: 13 residues. CDR1 is ENHRY, CDR2 SYGVKD, per germline. The CDR3: CAITPTGGDGYTF. The CDR3 DNA reads as TGTGCCATCACCCCGACAGGGGGAGACGGCTACACCTTC.

The rearrangement uses TRBV6-6 and TRBJ2-1, with 10 bases fitting TRBD2. This CDR3 is built from 16 residues. The germline V gene encodes CDR1 MNHNY and CDR2 SVGAGI (reference sequence). The V segment lost 7 bases and the J segment 4 bases; nucleotides outside the gene matches: 10. In DNA form, the CDR3 reads TGTGCCAGCACCCCCCCTAGCGGGGGCCTTTACAATGAGCAGTTCTTC. Its protein is CASTPPSGGLYNEQFF.

The chain links TRBV5-6 to TRBJ2-6; D gene unclear. The V end was cut by 2 bases, the J end by 3 bases, with 3 bases between. Germline CDR1 is SGHDT and CDR2 is YYEEEE. CDR3 length equals 13 residues. CDR3 DNA: TGTGCCAGCAGCTTTCTTGGGGCCAACGTCCTGACTTTC. It is translated as CASSFLGANVLTF.